This TCR beta chain is drawn from a study of STAT5B mutations in CD4+ large granular lymphocyte leukemia. General study findings and limits: Without putative leukemic clones, patient CD4-sorted repertoires remained more clonal than healthy CD4+ repertoires.

Sequencing was at survey level. The assay was immunoSEQ multiplex PCR, and TCRdb's table has in-frame clones only and misses some. The repertoire holds about 35,000 clones, with around 63% as singletons. In this sample, this clone turned up a few times. Its antigen is unknown. Per the germline V gene, CDR1 is SGDLS and CDR2 is YYNGEE. The CDR3 is 13 amino acids. The V end lost 0 bases, the J end lost 5 bases, and 6 bases lay between the germline ends. The TCR originated in a human donor in good health. V is TRBV9 and J is TRBJ1-5; D remains unclear. Specimen: CD4+ T cells from blood buffy coats. The CDR3 bases are TGTGCCAGCAGCGTAGGGCCTGATCAGCCCCAGCATTTT. Translation: CASSVGPDQPQHF.